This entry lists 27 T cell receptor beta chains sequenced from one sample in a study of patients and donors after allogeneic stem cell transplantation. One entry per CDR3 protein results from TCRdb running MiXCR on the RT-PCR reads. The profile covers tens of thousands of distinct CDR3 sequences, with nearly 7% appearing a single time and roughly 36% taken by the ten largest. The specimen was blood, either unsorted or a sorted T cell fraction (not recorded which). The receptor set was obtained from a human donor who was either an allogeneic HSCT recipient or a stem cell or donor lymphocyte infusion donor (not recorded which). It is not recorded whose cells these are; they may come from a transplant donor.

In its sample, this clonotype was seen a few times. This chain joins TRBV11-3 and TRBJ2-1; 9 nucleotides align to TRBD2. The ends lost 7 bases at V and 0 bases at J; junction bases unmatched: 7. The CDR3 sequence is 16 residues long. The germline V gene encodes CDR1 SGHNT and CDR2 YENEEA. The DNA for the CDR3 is TGTGCCAGCACCCTAGCGGGACTCTCCTCCTACAATGAGCAGTTCTTC. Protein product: CASTLAGLSSYNEQFF.

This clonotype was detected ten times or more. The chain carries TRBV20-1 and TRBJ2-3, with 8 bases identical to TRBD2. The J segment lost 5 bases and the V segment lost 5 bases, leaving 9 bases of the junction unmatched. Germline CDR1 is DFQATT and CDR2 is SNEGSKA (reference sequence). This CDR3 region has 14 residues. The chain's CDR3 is CSAPEAGVKDTQYF. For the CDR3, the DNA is TGCAGTGCTCCTGAAGCGGGAGTTAAAGATACGCAGTATTTT.

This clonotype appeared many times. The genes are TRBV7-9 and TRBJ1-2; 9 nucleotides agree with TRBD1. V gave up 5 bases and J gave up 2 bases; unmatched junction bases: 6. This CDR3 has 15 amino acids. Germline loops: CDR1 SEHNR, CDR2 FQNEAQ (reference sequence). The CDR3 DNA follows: TGTGCCAGCAGCACCTCCGGGACAGGGAACTATGGCTACACCTTC. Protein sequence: CASSTSGTGNYGYTF.

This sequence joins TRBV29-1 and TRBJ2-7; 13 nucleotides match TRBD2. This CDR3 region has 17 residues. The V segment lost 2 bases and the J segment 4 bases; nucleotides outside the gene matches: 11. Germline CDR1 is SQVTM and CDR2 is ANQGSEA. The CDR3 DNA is TGCAGCGTTGAACTCCCGGGGACTAGCGGGAATAATTACGAGCAGTACTTC. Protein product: CSVELPGTSGNNYEQYF.

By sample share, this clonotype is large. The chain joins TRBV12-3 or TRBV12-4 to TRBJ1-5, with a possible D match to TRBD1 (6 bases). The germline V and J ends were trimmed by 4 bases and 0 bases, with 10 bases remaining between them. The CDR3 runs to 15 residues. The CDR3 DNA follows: TGTGCCAGCAGTTCCGACAGGAATAGCAATCAGCCCCAGCATTTT. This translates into CASSSDRNSNQPQHF.

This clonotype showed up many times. CDR3 coding DNA: TGTGCCAGCAGCTTATTAGGGGATAGAACAACTGAAGCTTTCTTT. Translation: CASSLLGDRTTEAFF. The chain combines TRBV7-3 with TRBJ1-1; D is possibly TRBD1 (5 bases). The V end lost 2 bases, the J end lost 5 bases, and 15 bases lay between the germline ends. The germline V gene has CDR1 SGHTA and CDR2 FQGTGA. The CDR3 loop spans 15 amino acids.

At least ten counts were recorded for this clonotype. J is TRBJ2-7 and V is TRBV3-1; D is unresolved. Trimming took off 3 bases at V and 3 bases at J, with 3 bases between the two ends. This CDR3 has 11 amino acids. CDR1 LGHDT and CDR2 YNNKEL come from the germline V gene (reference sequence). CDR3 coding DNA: TGTGCCAGCAGCCAGAGCTACGAGCAGTACTTC. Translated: CASSQSYEQYF.

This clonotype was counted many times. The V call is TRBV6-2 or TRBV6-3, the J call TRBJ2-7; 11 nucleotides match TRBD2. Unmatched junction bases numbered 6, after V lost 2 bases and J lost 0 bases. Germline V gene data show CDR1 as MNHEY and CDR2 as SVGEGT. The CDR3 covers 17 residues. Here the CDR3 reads CASSYGGLADFSYEQYF. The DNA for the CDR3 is TGTGCCAGCAGTTACGGGGGACTAGCGGATTTCTCCTACGAGCAGTACTTC.

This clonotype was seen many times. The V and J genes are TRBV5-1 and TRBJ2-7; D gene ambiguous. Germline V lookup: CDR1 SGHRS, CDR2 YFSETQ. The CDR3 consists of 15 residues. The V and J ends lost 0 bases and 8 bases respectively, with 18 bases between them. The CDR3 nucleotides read TGCGCCAGCAGCTTGGGGCAGAGAACCTACGATAAGCAGTACTTC. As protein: CASSLGQRTYDKQYF.

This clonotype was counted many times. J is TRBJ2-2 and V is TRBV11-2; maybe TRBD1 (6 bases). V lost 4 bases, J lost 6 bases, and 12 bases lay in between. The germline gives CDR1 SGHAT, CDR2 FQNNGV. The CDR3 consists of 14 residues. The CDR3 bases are TGTGCCAGCAGCTCCGACAGGTTACCCGGGGAGCTGTTTTTT. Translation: CASSSDRLPGELFF.

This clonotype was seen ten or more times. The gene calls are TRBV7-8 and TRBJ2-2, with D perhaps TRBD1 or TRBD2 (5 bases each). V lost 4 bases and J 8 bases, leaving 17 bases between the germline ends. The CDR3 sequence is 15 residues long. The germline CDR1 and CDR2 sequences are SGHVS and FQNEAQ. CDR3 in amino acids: CASSSLRGVTGELFF. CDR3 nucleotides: TGTGCCAGCAGCTCACTACGAGGGGTTACGGGGGAGCTGTTTTTT.

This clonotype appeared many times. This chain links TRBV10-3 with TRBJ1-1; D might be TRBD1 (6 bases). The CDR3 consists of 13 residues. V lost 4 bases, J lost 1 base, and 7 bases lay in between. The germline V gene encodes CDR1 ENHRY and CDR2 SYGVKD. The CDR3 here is CAISADRNTEAFF. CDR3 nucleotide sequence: TGTGCCATCAGTGCGGACAGGAACACTGAAGCTTTCTTT.

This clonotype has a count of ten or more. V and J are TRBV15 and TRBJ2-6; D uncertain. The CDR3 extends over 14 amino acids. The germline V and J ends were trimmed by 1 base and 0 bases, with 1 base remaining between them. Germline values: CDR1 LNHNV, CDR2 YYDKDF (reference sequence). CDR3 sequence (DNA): TGTGCCACCAGCAGAGTCTCTGGGGCCAACGTCCTGACTTTC. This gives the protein CATSRVSGANVLTF.

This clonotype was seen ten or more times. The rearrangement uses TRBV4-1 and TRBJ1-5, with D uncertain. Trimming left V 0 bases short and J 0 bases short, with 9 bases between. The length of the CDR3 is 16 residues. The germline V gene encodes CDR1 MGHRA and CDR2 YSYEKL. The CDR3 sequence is CASSQEAAYSNQPQHF. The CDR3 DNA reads TGCGCCAGCAGCCAAGAGGCAGCTTATAGCAATCAGCCCCAGCATTTT.

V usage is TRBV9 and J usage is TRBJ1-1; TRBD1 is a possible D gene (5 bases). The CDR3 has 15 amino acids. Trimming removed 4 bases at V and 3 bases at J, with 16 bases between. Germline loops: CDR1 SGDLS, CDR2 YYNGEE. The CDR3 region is CASSPGTAGYTEAFF. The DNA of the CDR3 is TGTGCCAGCAGCCCGGGGACGGCGGGATACACTGAAGCTTTCTTT.

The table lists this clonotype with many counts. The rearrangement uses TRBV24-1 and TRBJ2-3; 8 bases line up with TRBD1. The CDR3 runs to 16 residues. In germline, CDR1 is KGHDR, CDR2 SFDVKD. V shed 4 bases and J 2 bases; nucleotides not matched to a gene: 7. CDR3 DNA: TGTGCCACCAGTGACGACGGACAGGGTTTCACAGATACGCAGTATTTT. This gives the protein CATSDDGQGFTDTQYF.

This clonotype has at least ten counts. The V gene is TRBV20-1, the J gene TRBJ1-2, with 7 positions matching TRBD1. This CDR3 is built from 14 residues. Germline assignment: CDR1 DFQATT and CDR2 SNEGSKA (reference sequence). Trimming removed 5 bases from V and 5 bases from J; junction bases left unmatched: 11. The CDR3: CSADLGTALYGYTF. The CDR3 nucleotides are TGCAGTGCTGACCTGGGGACAGCGTTATATGGCTACACCTTC.

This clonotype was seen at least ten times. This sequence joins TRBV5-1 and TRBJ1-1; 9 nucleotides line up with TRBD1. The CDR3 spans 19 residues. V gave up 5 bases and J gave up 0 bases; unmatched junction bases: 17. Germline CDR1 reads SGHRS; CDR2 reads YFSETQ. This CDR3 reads CASSRDRVSQRRMNTEAFF. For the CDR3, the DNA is TGCGCCAGCAGTCGGGACAGGGTGTCGCAACGGAGAATGAACACTGAAGCTTTCTTT.

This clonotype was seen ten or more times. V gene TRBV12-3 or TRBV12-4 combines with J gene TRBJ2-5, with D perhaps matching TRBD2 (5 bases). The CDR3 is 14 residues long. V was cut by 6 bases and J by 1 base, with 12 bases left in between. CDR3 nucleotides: TGTGCCAGCAGCCGGGGTGGGATCCAAGAGACCCAGTACTTC. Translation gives CASSRGGIQETQYF.

CDR3 bases: TGTGCCAGCAGCGTAGGGGCTAGCGAATACAATGAGCAGTTCTTC. Translating it yields CASSVGASEYNEQFF. V usage is TRBV9 and J usage is TRBJ2-1, with D possibly matching TRBD2 (6 bases). Trimming cost V 0 bases and J 4 bases, with 11 bases left between them. This CDR3 comprises 15 residues. Per germline, CDR1 SGDLS and CDR2 YYNGEE.

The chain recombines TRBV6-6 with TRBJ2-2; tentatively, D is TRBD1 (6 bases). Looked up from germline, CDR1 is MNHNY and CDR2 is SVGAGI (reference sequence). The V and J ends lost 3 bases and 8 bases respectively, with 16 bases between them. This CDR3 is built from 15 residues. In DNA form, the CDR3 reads TGTGCCAGCAGTTATCAAAAATTGGGGGCAGGGGAGCTGTTTTTT. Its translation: CASSYQKLGAGELFF.

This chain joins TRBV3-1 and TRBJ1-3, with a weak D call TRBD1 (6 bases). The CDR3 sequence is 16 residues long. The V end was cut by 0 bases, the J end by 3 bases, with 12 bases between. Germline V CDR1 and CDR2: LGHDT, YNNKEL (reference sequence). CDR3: CASSQDLGGNGNTIYF. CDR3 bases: TGTGCCAGCAGCCAAGATCTAGGGGGGAATGGAAACACCATATATTTT.

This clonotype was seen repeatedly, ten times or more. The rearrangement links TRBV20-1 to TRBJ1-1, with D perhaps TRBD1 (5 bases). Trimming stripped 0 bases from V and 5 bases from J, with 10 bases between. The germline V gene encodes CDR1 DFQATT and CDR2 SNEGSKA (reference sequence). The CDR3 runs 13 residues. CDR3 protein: CSARDPGVTEAFF. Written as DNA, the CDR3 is TGCAGTGCTAGAGATCCGGGGGTTACTGAAGCTTTCTTT.

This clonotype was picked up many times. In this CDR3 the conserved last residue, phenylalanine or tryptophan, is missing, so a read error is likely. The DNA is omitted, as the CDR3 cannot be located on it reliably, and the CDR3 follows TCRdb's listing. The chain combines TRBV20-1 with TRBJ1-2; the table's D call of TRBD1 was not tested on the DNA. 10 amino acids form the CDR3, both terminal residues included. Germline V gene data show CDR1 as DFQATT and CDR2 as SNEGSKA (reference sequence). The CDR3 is CSAPFGGPKY.

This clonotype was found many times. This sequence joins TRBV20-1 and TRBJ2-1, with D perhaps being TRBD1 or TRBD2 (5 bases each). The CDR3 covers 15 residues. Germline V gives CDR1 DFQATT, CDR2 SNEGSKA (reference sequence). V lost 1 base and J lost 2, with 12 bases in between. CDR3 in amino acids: CSARVRGRTYNEQFF. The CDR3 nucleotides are TGCAGTGCTAGAGTCCGGGGCCGGACCTACAATGAGCAGTTCTTC.

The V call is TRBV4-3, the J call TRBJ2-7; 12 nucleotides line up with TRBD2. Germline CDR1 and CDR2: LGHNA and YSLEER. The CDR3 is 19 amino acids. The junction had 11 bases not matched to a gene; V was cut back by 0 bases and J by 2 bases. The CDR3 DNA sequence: TGCGCCAGCAGCCAAGAAAGCCGGCTAGCGGGAGGGCATCCCTACGAGCAGTACTTC. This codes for CASSQESRLAGGHPYEQYF.

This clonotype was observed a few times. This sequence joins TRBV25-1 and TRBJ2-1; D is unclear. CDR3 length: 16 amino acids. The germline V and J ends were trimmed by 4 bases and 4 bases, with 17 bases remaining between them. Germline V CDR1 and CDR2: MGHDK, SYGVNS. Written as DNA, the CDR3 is TGTGCCAGCAGTGGTCAGGATAGTCGAAAATACAATGAGCAGTTCTTC. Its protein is CASSGQDSRKYNEQFF.